This T cell receptor beta chain was profiled in a study of beta chain features in type 1 diabetes (dated by TCRdb to 2016 to 2018). As for the study more broadly: Mean age, gender distribution, total cell number and subset yield did not differ between patients and healthy donors. In the study, TCRB repertoires of sorted circulating CD4+ T cell subsets from recently diagnosed type 1 diabetes patients were compared with those of matched healthy donors. Naive and central memory subsets were obtained from all 30 or so donors, but regulatory and stem cell-like memory subsets were isolated from only 8 patients and about 8 healthy donors. A total of around 110,000,000 sorted cells were examined across all samples, and RNA yield correlated strongly with the number of cells per subset. Paper-wide results and their limitations: PCR may preferentially amplify shorter templates, but because patient and control samples were amplified and corrected together, any resulting skew would affect both groups equally. In all four CD4+ subsets, TCRB CDR3 length was moderately but significantly shorter in type 1 diabetes patients. Naive, central memory and regulatory TCRB repertoires appeared to be more alike among patients than among healthy donors. Because cDNA was sequenced instead of genomic DNA, highly expressing activated cells could be over-represented, though the groups showed no difference in activation or CD3 levels. Patients with type 1 diabetes made fewer insertions and deleted more nucleotides at VDJ recombination sites, implying thymic rearrangement abnormalities. Because small numbers of individuals were included in the HLA sub-analyses, any influence of HLA type on TCRB rearrangement was left unresolved.

From each donor, a single peripheral blood sample of around 0.12 L on average was drawn into heparinised tubes. Naive, central memory, regulatory and stem cell-like memory CD4+ T cells were sorted on a BD FACSAria II using a panel including CD45RO, CCR7, CD25, CD127, CD95 and CD27. A purity above 98% was achieved for all sorted populations. PBMCs were isolated right away by Lymphoprep density gradient centrifugation and were stained directly, without culture. Samples were stained and sorted in pairs, with one healthy donor and one patient per experiment, so that batch effects were minimized. Comment on this clone: What this receptor recognizes is not known. Per-nucleotide qualities are absent, and no much larger clonotype sits a single base away.

Trimming removed 5 bases from V and 2 bases from J, leaving 11 bases between the germline ends. The CDR3 holds 14 amino acids from the cysteine to the phenylalanine. Here the CDR3 DNA is all that survives: 42 bases in frame from base 1. Looking up the germline V gene yields CDR1 KGHSH and CDR2 LQKENI. All of the isolated RNA was reverse transcribed with the High Capacity cDNA Reverse Transcription Kit, so expressed TCRB transcripts were sequenced. Deep immunoSEQ sequencing was applied to naive, central memory and regulatory T cell samples, giving an average of roughly 3.5 million total reads per sample. Sorted cells were lysed in RLT buffer, and RNA was extracted using DNase-treated RNeasy Micro or Mini kits according to cell number. Each cell subset was processed on its own to prevent cross-contamination, while patient and healthy donor samples were processed together. TCRB sequences were amplified from cDNA with the immunoSEQ multiplex PCR, producing 87-bp fragments spanning the CDR3 region. Sequencing of the amplicons was performed on the Illumina HiSeq platform. In the authors' own workflow: PCR bias was computationally corrected using synthetic template baselines, reads within Hamming distance 2 were collapsed, and singletons that could not be merged were discarded. Reads were aligned to IMGT to assign V, D and J genes, CDR3 length, and insertions or deletions at six rearrangement sites. Within each subset, clonotype counts were normalized to sorted cell number, after which true diversity and Gini coefficients were computed with the tcR R package. The overlap coefficient, calculated on TCRB nucleotide sequences, was used to quantify repertoire sharing. As a proxy for the pre-selection repertoire, out-of-frame TCRB sequences from naive cells were analyzed. The table was pulled from immuneACCESS by TCRdb, which kept in-frame rearrangements only. Such tables lose some clones; where checked, under half of the loss comes from unresolved V genes, and the rest has no known cause. That table gives V, J and clone size, and the DNA gave D and trimming. This sample holds about 700,000 clones; 10% to 15% were observed only once. Approximately 0.021% of the sample is held by the ten biggest clonotypes.

The clonotype originates from a young man with type 1 diabetes. Here the chain combines TRBV18 and TRBJ2-3; the D gene could be either TRBD1 or TRBD2, each agreeing at 5 bases. Sequenced input: naive CD4+ T cells from blood. The cell subset or site label on this specimen signifies: true naive CD4+ T cells. DNA sequence: TGTGCCAGCTCAACCAGGGAGAACACAGATACGCAGTATTTT. It translates as CASSTRENTDTQYF.